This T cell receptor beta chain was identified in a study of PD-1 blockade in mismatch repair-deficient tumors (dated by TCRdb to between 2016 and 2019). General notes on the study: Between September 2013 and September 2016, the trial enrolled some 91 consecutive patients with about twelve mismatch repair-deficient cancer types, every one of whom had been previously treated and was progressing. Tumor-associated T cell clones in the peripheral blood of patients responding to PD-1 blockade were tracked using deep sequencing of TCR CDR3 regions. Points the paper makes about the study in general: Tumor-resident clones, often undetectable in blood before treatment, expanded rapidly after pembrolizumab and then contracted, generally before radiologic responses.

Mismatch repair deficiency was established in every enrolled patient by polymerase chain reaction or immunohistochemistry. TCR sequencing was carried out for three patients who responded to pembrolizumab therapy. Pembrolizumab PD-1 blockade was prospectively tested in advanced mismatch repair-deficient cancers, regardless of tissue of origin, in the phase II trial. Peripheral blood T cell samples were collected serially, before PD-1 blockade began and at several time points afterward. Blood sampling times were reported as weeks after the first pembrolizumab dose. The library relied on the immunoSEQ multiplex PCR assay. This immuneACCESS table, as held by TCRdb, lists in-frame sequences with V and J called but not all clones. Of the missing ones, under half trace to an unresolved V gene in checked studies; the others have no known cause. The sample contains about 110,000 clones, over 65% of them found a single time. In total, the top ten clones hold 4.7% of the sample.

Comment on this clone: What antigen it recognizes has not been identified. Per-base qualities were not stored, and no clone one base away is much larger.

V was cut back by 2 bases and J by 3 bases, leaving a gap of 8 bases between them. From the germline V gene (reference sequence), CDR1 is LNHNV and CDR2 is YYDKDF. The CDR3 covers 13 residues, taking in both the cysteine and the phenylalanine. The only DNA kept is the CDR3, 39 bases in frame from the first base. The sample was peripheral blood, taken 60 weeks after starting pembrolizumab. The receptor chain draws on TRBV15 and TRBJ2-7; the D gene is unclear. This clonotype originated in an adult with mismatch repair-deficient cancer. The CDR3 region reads CATSRFPGYEQYF. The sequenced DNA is TGTGCCACCAGCAGATTCCCGGGCTACGAGCAGTACTTC. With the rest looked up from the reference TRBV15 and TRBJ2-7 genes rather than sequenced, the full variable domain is DAMVIQNPRYQVTQFGKPVTLSCSQTLNHNVMYWYQQKSSQAPKLLFHYYDKDFNNEADTPDNFQSRRPNTSFCFLDIRSPGLGDTAMYLCATSRFPGYEQYFGPGTRLTVT.